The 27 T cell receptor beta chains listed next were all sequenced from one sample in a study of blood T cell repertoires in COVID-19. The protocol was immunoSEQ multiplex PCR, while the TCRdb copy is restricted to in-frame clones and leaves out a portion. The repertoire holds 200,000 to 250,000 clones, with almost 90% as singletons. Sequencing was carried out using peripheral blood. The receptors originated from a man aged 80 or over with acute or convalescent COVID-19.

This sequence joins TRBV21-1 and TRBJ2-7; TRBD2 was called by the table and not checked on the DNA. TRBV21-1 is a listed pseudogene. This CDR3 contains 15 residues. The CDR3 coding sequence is TGTGCCAGCAGCAAAACCCTAGCGGGAGGGGGCGAGCAGTACTTC. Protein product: CASSKTLAGGGEQYF.

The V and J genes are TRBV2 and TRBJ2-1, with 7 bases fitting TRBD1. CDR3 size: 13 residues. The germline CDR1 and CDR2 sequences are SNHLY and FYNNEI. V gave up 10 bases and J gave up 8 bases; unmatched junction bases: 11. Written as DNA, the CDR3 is TGTGCCACCTCCCGGGACAGTATGTATGAGCAGTTCTTC. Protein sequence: CATSRDSMYEQFF.

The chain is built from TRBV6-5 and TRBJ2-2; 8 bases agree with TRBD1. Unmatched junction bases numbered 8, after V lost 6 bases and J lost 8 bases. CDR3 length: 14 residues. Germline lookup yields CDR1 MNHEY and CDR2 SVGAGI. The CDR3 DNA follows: TGTGCCAGCAGCCAGGACAGGGACATAGGGGAGCTGTTTTTT. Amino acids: CASSQDRDIGELFF.

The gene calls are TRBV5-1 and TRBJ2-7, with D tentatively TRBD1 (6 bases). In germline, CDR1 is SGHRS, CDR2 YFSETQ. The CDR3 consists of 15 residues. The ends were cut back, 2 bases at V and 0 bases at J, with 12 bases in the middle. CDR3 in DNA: TGCGCCAGCAGCTTAGTAGGACAGTCCTCCTACGAGCAGTACTTC. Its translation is CASSLVGQSSYEQYF.

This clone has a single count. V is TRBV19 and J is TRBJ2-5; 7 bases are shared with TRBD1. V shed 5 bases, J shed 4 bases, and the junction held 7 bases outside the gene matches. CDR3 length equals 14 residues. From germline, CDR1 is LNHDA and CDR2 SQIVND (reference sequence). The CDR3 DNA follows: TGTGCCAGTAGTCTCCCCGGGACAGTAGAGACCCAGTACTTC. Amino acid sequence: CASSLPGTVETQYF.

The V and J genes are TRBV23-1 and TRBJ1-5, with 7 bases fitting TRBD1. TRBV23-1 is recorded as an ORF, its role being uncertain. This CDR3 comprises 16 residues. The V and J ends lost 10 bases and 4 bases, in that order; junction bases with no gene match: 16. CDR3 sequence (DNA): TGCGCCACCCCAGGGCAACAGGGGCCGACAAATCAGCCCCAGCATTTT. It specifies CATPGQQGPTNQPQHF.

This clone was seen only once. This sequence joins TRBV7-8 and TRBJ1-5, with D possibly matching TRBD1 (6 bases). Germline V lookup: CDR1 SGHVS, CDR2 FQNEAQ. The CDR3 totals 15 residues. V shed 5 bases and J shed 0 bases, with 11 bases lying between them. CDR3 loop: CASSRTDNSNQPQHF. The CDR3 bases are TGTGCCAGCAGCAGGACAGACAATAGCAATCAGCCCCAGCATTTT.

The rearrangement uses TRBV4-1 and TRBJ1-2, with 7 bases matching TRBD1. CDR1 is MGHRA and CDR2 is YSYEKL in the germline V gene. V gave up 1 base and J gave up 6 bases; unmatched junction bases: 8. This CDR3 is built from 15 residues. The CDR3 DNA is TGCGCCAGCAGCCAAGGACAGGGATCTATTGATGGCTACACCTTC. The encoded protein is CASSQGQGSIDGYTF.

CDR3 sequence: CASSPLESGTNSGANVLTF. The DNA of the CDR3 is TGTGCCAGCTCACCACTTGAAAGTGGAACTAACTCTGGGGCCAACGTCCTGACTTTC. The chain uses TRBV18 and TRBJ2-6; D unresolved. CDR3 size: 19 residues. Germline CDR1 and CDR2: KGHSH and LQKENI. Trimming shortened V by 1 base and J by 0 bases, and 16 bases separated the two germline ends.

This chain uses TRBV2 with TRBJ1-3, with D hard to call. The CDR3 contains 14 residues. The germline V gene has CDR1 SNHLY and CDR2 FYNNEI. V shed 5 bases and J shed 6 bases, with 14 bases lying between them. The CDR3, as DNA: TGTGCCAGCAGTATGGGCCCTCTCCCAAACACCATATATTTT. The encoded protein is CASSMGPLPNTIYF.

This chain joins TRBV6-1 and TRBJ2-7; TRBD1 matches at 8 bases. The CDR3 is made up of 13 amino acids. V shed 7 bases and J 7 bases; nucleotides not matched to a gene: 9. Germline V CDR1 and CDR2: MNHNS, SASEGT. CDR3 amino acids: CASKLRTGNEQYF. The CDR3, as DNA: TGTGCCAGCAAACTACGGACAGGGAATGAGCAGTACTTC.

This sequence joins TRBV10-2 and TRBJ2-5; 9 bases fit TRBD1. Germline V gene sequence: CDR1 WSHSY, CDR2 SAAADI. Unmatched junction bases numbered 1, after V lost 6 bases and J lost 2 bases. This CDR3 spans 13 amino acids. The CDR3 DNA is TGCGCCAGCAGGGGACAGGGTCAAGAGACCCAGTACTTC. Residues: CASRGQGQETQYF.

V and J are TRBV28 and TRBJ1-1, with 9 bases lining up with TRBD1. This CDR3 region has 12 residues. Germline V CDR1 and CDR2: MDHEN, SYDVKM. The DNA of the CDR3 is TGTGCGTACAGGGGGCGAAACACTGAAGCTTTCTTT. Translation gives CAYRGRNTEAFF.

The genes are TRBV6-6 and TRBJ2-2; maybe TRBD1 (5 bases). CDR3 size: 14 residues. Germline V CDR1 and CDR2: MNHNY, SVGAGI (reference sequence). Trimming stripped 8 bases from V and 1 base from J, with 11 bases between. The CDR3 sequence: CASERTRNTGELFF. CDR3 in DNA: TGTGCCAGCGAACGGACAAGGAACACCGGGGAGCTGTTTTTT.

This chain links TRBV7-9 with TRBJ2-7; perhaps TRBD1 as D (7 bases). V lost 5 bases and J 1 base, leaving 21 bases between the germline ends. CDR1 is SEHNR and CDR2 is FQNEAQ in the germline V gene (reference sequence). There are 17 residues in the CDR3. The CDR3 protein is CASSAWTGGVLSYEQYF. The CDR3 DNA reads TGTGCCAGCAGCGCCTGGACAGGCGGGGTCCTATCCTACGAGCAGTACTTC. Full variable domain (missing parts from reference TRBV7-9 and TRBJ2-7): DTGVSQNPRHKITKRGQNVTFRCDPISEHNRLYWYRQTLGQGPEFLTYFQNEAQLEKSRLLSDRFSAERPKGSFSTLEIQRTEQGDSAMYLCASSAWTGGVLSYEQYFGPGTRLTVT.

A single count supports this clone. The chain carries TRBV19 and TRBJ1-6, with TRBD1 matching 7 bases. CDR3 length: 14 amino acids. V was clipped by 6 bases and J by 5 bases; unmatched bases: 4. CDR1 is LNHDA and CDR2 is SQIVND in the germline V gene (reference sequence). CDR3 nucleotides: TGTGCCAGTAGCTCAGGACAGGATAATTCACCCCTCCACTTT. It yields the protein CASSSGQDNSPLHF.

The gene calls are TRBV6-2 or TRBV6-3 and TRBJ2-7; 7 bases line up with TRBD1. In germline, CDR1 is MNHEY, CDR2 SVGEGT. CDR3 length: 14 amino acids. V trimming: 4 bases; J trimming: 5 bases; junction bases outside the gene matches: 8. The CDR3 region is CASSSTGENHEQYF. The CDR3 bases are TGTGCCAGCAGTTCAACAGGGGAGAACCACGAGCAGTACTTC.

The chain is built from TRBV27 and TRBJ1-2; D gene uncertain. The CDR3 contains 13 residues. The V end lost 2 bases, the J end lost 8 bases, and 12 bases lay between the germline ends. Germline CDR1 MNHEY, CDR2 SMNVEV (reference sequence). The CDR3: CASSLRAAGGYTF. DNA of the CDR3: TGTGCCAGCAGTTTAAGGGCCGCGGGAGGCTACACCTTC.

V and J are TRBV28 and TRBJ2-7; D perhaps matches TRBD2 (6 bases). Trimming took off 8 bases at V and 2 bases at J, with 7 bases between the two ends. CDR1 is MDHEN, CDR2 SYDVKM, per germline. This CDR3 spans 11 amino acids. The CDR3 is CASGGAYEQYF. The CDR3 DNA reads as TGTGCCAGCGGAGGGGCCTACGAGCAGTACTTC. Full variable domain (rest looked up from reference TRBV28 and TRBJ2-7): DVKVTQSSRYLVKRTGEKVFLECVQDMDHENMFWYRQDPGLGLRLIYFSYDVKMKEKGDIPEGYSVSREKKERFSLILESASTNQTSMYLCASGGAYEQYFGPGTRLTVT.

This CDR3 reads CATSRGGGQGRNEQYF. In DNA, the CDR3 is TGTGCCACCAGCAGAGGCGGGGGACAGGGGCGGAACGAGCAGTACTTC. The V and J genes are TRBV15 and TRBJ2-7; 10 nucleotides align to TRBD1. Germline loops: CDR1 LNHNV, CDR2 YYDKDF (reference sequence). J lost 5 bases, V lost 1 base, and 8 bases had no gene match. CDR3 length: 16 amino acids.

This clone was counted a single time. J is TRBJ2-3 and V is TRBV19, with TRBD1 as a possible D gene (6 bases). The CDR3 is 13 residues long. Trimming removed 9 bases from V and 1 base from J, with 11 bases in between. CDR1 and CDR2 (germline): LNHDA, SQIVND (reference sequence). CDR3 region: CASRRQGTDTQYF. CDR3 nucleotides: TGTGCCAGCCGGAGACAGGGCACAGATACGCAGTATTTT.

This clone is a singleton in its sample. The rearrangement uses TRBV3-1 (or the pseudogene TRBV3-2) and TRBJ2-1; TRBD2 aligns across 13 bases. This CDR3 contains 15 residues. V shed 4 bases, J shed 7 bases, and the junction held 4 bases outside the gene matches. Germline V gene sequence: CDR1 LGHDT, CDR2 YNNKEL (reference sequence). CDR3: CASSPGLAGLNEQFF. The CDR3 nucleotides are TGTGCCAGCAGCCCGGGACTAGCGGGACTAAATGAGCAGTTCTTC.

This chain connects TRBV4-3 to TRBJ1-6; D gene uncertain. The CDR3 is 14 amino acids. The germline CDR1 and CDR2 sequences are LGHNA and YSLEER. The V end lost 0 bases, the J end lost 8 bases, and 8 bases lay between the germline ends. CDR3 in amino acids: CASSQDLGYSPLHF. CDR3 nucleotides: TGCGCCAGCAGCCAAGATCTAGGTTATTCACCCCTCCACTTT.

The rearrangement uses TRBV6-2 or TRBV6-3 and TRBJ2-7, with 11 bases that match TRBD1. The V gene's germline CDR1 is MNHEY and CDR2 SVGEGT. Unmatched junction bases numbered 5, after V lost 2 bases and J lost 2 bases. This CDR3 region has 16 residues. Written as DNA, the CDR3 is TGTGCCAGCAGTTACAGTGGGACAGGGGGAACCTACGAGCAGTACTTC. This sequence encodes CASSYSGTGGTYEQYF.

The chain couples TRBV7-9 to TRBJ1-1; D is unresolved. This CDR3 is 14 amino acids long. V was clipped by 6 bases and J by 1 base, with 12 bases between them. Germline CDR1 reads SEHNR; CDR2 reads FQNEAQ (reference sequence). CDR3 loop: CASSTITKNTEAFF. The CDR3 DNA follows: TGTGCCAGCAGTACCATTACAAAGAACACTGAAGCTTTCTTT.

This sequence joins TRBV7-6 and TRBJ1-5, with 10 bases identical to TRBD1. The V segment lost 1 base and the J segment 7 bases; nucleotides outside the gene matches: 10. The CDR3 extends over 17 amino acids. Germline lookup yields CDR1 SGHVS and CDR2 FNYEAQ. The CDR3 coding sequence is TGTGCCAGCAGCTTAGGTCCGGGACAGGGGAGGGGGCAGCCCCAGCATTTT. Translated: CASSLGPGQGRGQPQHF.

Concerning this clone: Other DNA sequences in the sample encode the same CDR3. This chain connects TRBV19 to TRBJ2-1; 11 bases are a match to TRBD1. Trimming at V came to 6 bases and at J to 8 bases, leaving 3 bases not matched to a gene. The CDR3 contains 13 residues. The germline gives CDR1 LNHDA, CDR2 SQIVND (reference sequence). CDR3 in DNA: TGTGCCAGTAGCCGGGACAGGGGGGATGAGCAGTTCTTC. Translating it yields CASSRDRGDEQFF.